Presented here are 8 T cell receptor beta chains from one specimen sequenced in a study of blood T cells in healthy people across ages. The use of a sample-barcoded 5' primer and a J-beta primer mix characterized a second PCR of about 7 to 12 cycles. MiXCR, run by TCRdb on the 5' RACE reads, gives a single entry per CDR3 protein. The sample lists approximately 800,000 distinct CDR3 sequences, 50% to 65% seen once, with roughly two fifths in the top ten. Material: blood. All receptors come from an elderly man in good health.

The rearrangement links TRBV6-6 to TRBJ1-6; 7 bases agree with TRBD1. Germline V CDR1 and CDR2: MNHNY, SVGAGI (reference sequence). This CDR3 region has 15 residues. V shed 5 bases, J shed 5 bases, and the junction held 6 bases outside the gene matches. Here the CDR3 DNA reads TGTGCCAGCAGTCCTTCGACAGGGAATAATTCACCCCTCCACTTT. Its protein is CASSPSTGNNSPLHF.

The CDR3 DNA reads as TGCGCCAGCAGCTTACAGGGGTTTGACGGGGAGCTGTTTTTT. As protein: CASSLQGFDGELFF. This chain uses TRBV5-1 with TRBJ2-2; 7 bases fit TRBD1. V shed 2 bases, J shed 7 bases, and the junction held 5 bases outside the gene matches. This CDR3 contains 14 residues. From germline, CDR1 is SGHRS and CDR2 YFSETQ. Looking up the rest from reference TRBV5-1 and TRBJ2-2 gives the full variable domain: KAGVTQTPRYLIKTRGQQVTLSCSPISGHRSVSWYQQTPGQGLQFLFEYFSETQRNKGNFPGRFSGRQFSNSRSEMNVSTLELGDSALYLCASSLQGFDGELFFGEGSRLTVL.

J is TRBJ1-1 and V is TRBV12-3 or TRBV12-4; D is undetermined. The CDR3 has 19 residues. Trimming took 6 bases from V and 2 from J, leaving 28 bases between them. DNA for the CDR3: TGTGCCAGCAGCCCAAACCTTCCCGGGCCACTAATTCGCAACACTGAAGCTTTCTTT. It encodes CASSPNLPGPLIRNTEAFF.

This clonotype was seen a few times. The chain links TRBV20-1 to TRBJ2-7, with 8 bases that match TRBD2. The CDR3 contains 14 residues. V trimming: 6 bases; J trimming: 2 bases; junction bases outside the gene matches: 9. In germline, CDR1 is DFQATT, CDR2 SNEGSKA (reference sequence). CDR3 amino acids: CSANLAGPTYEQYF. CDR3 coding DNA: TGCAGTGCCAACCTAGCGGGCCCTACCTACGAGCAGTACTTC.

The CDR3: CSVEDRYNNEQFF. Written as DNA, the CDR3 is TGCAGCGTTGAAGACCGGTATAACAATGAGCAGTTCTTC. V and J are TRBV29-1 and TRBJ2-1; unclear D gene. Germline assignment: CDR1 SQVTM and CDR2 ANQGSEA. The ends were cut back, 0 bases at V and 5 bases at J, with 8 bases in the middle. This CDR3 has 13 residues.

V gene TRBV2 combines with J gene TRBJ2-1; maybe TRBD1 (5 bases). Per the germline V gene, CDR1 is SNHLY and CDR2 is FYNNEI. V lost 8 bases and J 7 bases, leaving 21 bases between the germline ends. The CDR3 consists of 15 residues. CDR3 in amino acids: CASLSWQGPRNEQFF. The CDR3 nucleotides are TGTGCCAGCCTGTCGTGGCAGGGCCCTAGGAATGAGCAGTTCTTC.

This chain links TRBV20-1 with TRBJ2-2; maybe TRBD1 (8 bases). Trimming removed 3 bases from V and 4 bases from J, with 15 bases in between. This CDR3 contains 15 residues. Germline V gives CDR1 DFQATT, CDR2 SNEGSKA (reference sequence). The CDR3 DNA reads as TGCAGTGCTAGTATAACAGGGGGGGTCACCGGGGAGCTGTTTTTT. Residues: CSASITGGVTGELFF.

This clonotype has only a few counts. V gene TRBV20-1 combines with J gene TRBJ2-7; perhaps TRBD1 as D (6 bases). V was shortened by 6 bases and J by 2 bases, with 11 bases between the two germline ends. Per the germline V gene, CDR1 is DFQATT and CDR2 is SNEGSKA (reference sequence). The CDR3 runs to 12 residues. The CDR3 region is CSAADRPYEQYF. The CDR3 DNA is TGCAGTGCGGCCGACAGGCCCTACGAGCAGTACTTC.